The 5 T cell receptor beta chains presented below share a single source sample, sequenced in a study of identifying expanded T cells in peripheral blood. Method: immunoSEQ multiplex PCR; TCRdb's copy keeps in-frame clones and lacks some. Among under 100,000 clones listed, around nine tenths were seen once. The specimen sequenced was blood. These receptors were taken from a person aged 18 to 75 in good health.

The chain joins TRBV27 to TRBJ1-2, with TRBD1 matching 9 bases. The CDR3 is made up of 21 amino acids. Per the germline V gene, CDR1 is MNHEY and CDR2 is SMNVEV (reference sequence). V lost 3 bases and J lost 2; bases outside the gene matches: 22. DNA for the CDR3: TGTGCCAGCAGTTTTCGAGGATTGCCAAGAAAGGACAGGGGCCCCAACTATGGCTACACCTTC. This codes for CASSFRGLPRKDRGPNYGYTF.

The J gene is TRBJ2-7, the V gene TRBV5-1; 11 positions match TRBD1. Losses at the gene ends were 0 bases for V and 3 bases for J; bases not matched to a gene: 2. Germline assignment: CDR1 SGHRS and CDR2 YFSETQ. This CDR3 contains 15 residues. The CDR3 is CASSLGGTGGYEQYF. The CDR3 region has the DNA TGCGCCAGCAGCTTGGGTGGGACAGGGGGCTACGAGCAGTACTTC.

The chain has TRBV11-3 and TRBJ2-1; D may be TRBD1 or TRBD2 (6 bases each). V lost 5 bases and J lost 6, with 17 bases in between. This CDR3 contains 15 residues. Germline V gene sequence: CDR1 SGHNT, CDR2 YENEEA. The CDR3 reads CASSPGGTRSNEQFF. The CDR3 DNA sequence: TGTGCCAGCAGCCCAGGCGGGACACGTTCCAATGAGCAGTTCTTC.

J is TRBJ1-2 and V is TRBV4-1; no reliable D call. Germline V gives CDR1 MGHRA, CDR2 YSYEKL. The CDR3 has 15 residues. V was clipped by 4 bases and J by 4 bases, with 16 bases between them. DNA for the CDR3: TGCGCCAGCAGCCCCGGACGGTCGGAGGTCTATGGCTACACCTTC. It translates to CASSPGRSEVYGYTF.

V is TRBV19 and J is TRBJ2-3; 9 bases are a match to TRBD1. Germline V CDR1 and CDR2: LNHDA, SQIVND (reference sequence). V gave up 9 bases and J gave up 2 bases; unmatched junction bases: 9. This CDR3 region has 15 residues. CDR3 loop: CASRTGTGFTDTQYF. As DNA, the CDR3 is TGTGCCAGCAGAACCGGGACAGGGTTCACAGATACGCAGTATTTT.